This is a list of T cell receptor beta chains from one sample in a study of T cells expressing NK-cell markers. TCRdb reprocessed the 5' RACE reads; each CDR3 protein has one entry and no DNA is given. The sample has fewer than 400,000 distinct CDR3 sequences. Source material: blood T cells: a sorted CD56 or NKG2C T cell subset, CD4+ or CD8+ T cells, or bulk PBMC T cells (not recorded which). All receptors derive from a man aged 18-69 years in good health. Each CDR3 is given with its conserved first and last residue. Fields, in order: V gene, J gene, CDR3 protein.

TRBV12-3/TRBV12-4	TRBJ2-1	CASSVSRRLALKEQFF
TRBV5-1	TRBJ2-1	CASSLRGTSGFLSYNEQFF
TRBV20-1	TRBJ2-1	CSARDGQGLDNEQFF
TRBV5-5	TRBJ2-7	CASSLIGGGYEQYF
TRBV11-2	TRBJ2-1	CASSSNRDRRRFF
TRBV12-5	TRBJ2-1	CASGLVHRSNEQFF
TRBV7-3	TRBJ1-6	CASSLQVGSPLHF
TRBV24-1	TRBJ2-3	CATLRVAPVGQSTDTQYF
TRBV7-2	TRBJ1-4	CASSLVDKLFF
TRBV6-1	TRBJ2-3	CASRITTTRTDTQYF
TRBV5-1	TRBJ2-5	CASRIAPDRGRSGMETQYF
TRBV25-1	TRBJ1-2	CASSESARGGYTF
TRBV7-2	TRBJ1-1	CASRPTGTTEAFF
TRBV7-9	TRBJ2-5	CASSLDRWRETQYF